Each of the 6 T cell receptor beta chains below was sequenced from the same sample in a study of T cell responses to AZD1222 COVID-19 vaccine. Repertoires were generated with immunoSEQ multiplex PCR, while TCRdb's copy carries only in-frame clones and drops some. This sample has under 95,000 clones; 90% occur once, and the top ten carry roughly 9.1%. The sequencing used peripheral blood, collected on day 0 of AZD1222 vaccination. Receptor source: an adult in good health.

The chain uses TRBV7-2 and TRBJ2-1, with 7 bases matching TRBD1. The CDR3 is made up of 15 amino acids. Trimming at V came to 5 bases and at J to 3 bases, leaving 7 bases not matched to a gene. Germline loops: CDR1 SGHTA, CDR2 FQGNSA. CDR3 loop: CASSPWDRNYNEQFF. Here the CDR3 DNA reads TGTGCCAGCAGCCCATGGGACAGAAACTACAATGAGCAGTTCTTC. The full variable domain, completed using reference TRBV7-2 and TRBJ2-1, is GAGVSQSPSNKVTEKGKDVELRCDPISGHTALYWYRQSLGQGLEFLIYFQGNSAPDKSGLPSDRFSAERTGGSVSTLTIQRTQQEDSAVYLCASSPWDRNYNEQFFGPGTRLTVL.

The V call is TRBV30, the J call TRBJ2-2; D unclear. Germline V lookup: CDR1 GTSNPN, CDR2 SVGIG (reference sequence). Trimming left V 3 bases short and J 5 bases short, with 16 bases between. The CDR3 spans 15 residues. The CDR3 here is CAWSGFGARTGELFF. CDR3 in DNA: TGTGCCTGGAGCGGCTTTGGAGCGAGGACCGGGGAGCTGTTTTTT.

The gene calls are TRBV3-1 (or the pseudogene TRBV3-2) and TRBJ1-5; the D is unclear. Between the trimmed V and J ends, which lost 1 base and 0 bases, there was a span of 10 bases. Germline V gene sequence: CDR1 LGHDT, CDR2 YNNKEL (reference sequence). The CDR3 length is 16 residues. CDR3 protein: CASSQAPDLSNQPQHF. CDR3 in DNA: TGTGCCAGCAGCCAAGCCCCGGACCTTAGCAATCAGCCCCAGCATTTT.

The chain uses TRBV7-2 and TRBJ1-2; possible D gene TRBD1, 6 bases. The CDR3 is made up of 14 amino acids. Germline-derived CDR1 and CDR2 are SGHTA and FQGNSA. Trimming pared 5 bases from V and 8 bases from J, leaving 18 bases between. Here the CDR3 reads CASSQMVGGKGYTF. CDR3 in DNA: TGTGCCAGCAGCCAGATGGTCGGGGGCAAGGGCTACACCTTC.

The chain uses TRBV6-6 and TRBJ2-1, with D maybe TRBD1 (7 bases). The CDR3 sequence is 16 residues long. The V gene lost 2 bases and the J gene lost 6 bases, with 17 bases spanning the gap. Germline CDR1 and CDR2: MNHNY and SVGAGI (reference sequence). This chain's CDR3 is CASSYPQGGGRNEQFF. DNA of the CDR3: TGTGCCAGCAGTTACCCCCAGGGGGGCGGACGCAATGAGCAGTTCTTC.

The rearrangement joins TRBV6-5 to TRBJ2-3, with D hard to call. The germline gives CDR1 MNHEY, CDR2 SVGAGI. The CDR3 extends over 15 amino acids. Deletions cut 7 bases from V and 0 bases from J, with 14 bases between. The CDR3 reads CASNQDATSTDTQYF. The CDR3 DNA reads TGTGCCAGCAACCAGGACGCAACTAGCACAGATACGCAGTATTTT.